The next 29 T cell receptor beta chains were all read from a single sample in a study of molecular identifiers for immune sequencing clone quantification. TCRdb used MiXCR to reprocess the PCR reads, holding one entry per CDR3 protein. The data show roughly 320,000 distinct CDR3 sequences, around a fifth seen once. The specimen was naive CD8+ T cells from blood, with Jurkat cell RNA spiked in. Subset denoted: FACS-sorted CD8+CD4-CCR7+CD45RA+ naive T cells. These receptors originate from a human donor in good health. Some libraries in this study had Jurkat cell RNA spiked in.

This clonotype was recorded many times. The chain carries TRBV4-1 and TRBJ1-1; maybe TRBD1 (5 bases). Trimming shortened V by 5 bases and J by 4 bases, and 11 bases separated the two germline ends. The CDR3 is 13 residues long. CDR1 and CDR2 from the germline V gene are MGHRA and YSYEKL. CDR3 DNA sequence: TGCGCCAGCAGCGAGGTCGGGGGCACTGAAGCTTTCTTT. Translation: CASSEVGGTEAFF.

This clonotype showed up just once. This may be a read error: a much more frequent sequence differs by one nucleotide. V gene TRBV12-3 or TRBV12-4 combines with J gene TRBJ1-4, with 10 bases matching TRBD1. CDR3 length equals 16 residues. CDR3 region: CASSPGQGMTNEKLVF. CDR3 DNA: TGTGCCAGCAGTCCGGGACAGGGGATGACTAATGAAAAACTGGTTTTT.

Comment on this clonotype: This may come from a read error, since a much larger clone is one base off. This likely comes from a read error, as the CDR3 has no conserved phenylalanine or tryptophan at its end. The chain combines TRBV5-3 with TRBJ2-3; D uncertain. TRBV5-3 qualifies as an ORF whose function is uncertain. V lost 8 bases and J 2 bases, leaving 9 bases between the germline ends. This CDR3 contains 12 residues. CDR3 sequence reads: CASHPNTDTQYL. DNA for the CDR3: TGTGCCAGCCACCCGAACACAGATACGCAGTATCTT.

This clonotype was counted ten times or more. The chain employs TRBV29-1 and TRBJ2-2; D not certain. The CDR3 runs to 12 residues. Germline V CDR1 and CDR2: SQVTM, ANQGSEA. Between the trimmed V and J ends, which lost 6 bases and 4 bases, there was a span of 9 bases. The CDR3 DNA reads TGCAGCGTAATAGAAGTCACCGGGGAGCTGTTTTTT. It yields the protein CSVIEVTGELFF.

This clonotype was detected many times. CDR3 in amino acids: CGVVVNTEAFF. The DNA for the CDR3 is TGCGGGGTGGTGGTGAACACTGAAGCTTTCTTT. V gene TRBV29-1 combines with J gene TRBJ1-1; D is uncertain. Germline V CDR1 and CDR2: SQVTM, ANQGSEA. The CDR3 length is 11 residues.

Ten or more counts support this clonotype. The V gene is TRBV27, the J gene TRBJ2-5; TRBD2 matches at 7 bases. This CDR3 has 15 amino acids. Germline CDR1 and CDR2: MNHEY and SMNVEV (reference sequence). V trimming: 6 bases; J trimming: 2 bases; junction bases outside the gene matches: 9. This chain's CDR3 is CASSRLAVTQETQYF. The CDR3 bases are TGTGCCAGCAGCCGACTAGCAGTTACTCAAGAGACCCAGTACTTC.

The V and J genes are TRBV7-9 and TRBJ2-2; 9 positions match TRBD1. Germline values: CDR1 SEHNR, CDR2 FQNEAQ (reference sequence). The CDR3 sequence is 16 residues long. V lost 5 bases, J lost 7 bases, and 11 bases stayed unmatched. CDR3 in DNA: TGTGCCAGCAGCGGACCGGGACAGGGTTTGTTCGGGGAGCTGTTTTTT. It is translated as CASSGPGQGLFGELFF.

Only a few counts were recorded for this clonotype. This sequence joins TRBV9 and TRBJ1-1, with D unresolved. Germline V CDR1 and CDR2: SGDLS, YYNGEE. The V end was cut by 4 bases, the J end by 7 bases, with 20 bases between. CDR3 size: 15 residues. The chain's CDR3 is CASSPQPGSWIEAFF. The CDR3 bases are TGTGCCAGCAGCCCCCAGCCGGGGTCGTGGATTGAAGCTTTCTTT.

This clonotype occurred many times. The CDR3 is CASSSGLAIETQYF. DNA of the CDR3: TGTGCCAGCAGCTCGGGACTAGCGATTGAGACCCAGTACTTC. The chain recombines TRBV7-9 with TRBJ2-5; 10 bases map to TRBD2. The ends lost 4 bases at V and 5 bases at J; junction bases unmatched: 4. The CDR3 length is 14 residues. Germline V gives CDR1 SEHNR, CDR2 FQNEAQ (reference sequence).

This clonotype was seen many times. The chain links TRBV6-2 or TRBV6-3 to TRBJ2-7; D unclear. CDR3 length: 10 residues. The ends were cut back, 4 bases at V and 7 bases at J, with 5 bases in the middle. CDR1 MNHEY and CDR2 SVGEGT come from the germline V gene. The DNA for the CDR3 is TGTGCCAGCAGTTCAGCGGAGCAGTACTTC. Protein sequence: CASSSAEQYF.

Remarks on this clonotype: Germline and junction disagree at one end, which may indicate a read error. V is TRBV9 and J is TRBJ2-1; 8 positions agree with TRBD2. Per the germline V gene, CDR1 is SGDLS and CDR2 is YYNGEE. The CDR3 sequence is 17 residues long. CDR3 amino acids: CTSSVATAGGRLSEQFF. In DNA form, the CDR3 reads TGTACCAGCAGCGTAGCTACGGCGGGGGGCCGGTTGAGTGAGCAGTTCTTC.

Written as DNA, the CDR3 is TGTGCCAGCGTCGACGGTTTAGATACTAGCTACGAGCAGTACTTC. Residues: CASVDGLDTSYEQYF. The chain employs TRBV12-3 or TRBV12-4 and TRBJ2-7, with D maybe TRBD2 (5 bases). Trimming took 8 bases from V and 3 from J, leaving 20 bases between them. CDR3 length: 15 amino acids.

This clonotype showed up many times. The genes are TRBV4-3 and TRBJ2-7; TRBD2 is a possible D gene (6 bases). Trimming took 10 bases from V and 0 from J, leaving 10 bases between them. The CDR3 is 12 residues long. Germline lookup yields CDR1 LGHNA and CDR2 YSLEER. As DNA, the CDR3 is TGCGCCACCGGCGGGGTCTCCTACGAGCAGTACTTC. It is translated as CATGGVSYEQYF.

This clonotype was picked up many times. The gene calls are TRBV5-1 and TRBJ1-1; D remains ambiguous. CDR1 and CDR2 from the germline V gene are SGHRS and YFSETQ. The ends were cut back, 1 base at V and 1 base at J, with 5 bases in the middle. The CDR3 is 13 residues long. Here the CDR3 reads CASSLSTNTEAFF. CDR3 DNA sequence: TGCGCCAGCAGCTTGTCGACGAACACTGAAGCTTTCTTT.

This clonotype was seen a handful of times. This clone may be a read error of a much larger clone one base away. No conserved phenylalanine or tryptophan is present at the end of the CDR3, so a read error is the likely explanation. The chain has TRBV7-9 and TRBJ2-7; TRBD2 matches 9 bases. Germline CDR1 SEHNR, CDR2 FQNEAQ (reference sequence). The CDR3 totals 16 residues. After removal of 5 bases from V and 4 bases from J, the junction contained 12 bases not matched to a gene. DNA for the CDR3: TGTGCCAGCAGCCGCGGACCGGGACTAGCAGATTACGAGCAGTACCTC. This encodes CASSRGPGLADYEQYL.

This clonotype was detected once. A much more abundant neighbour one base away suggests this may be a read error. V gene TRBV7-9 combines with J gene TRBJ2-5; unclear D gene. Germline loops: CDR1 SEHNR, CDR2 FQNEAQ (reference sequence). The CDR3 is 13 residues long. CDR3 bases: TGTGCCAGCATCTTAGTGCTCGAGGAGACCCAGTACTTC. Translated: CASILVLEETQYF. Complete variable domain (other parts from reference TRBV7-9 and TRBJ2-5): DTGVSQNPRHKITKRGQNVTFRCDPISEHNRLYWYRQTLGQGPEFLTYFQNEAQLEKSRLLSDRFSAERPKGSFSTLEIQRTEQGDSAMYLCASILVLEETQYFGPGTRLLVL.

The CDR3 region is CASGTGTGGTDTQYF. DNA for the CDR3: TGTGCCAGCGGGACAGGGACAGGGGGCACAGATACGCAGTATTTT. The V call is TRBV6-2 or TRBV6-3, the J call TRBJ2-3, with 10 bases identical to TRBD1. In germline, CDR1 is MNHEY, CDR2 SVGEGT. The CDR3 has 15 residues. The V segment lost 8 bases and the J segment 1 base; nucleotides outside the gene matches: 6.

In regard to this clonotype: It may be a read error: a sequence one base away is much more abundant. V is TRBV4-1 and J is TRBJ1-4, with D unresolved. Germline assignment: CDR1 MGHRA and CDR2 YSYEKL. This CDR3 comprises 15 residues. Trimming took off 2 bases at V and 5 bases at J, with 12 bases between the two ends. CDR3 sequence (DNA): TGCGCCAGCAGCCAAAATAGCATGGTGAATGAAAAACTGTTTTTT. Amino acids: CASSQNSMVNEKLFF.

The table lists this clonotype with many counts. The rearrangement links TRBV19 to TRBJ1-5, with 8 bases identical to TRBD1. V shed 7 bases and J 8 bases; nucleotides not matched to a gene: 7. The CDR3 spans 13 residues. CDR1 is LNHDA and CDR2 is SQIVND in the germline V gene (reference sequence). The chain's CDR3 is CASIGQGVEPQHF. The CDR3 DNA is TGTGCCAGTATTGGACAGGGAGTGGAGCCCCAGCATTTT.

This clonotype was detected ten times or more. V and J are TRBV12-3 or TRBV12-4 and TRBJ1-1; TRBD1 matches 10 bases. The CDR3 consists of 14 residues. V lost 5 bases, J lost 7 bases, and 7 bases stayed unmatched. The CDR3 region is CASSRQGAGGEAFF. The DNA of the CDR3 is TGTGCCAGCAGTCGACAGGGGGCCGGAGGTGAAGCTTTCTTT.

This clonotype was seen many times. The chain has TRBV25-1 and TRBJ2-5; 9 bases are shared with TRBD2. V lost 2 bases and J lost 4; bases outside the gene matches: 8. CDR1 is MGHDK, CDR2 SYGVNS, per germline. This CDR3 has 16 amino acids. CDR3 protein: CASSEAGGAVGETQYF. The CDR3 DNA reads TGTGCCAGCAGTGAAGCGGGGGGGGCGGTAGGAGAGACCCAGTACTTC.

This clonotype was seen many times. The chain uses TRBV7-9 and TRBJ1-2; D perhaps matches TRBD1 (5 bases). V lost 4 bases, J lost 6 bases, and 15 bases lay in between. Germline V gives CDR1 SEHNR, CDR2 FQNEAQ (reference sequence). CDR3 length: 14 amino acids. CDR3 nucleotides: TGTGCCAGCAGCTCAGACAGTTTATCAGATGGCTACACCTTC. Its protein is CASSSDSLSDGYTF.

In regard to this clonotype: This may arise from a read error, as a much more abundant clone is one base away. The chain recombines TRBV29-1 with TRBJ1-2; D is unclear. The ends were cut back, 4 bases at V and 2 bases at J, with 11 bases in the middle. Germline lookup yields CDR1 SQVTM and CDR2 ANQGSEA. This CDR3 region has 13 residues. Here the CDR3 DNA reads TGCAGCGTTGTAACAGTGATGAACTATGGCTACACCTTC. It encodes CSVVTVMNYGYTF.

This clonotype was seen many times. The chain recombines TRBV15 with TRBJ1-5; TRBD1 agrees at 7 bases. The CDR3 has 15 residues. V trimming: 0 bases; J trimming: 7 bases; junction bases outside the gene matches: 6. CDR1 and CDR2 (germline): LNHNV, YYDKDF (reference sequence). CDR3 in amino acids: CATSRDRQGNQPQHF. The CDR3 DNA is TGTGCCACCAGCAGAGATAGACAGGGTAACCAGCCCCAGCATTTT.

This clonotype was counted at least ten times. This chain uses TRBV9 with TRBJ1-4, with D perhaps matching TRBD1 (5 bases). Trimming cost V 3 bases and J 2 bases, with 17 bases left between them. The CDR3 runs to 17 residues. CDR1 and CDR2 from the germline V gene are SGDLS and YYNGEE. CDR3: CASSADSVGATNEKLFF. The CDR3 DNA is TGTGCCAGCAGCGCCGACAGCGTAGGGGCTACTAATGAAAAACTGTTTTTT.

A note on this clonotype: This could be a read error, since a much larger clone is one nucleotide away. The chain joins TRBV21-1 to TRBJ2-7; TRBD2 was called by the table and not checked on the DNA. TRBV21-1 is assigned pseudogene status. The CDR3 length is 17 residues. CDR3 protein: CASDKGLAGEFSYEQCF. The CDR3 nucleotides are TGTGCCAGCGACAAAGGACTAGCGGGAGAGTTTTCCTACGAGCAGTGCTTC.

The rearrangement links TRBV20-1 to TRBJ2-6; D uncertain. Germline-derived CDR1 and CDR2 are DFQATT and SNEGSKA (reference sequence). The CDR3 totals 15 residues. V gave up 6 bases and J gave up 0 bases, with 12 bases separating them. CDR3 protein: CSAPRPSSGANVLTF. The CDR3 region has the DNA TGCAGTGCACCCCGACCGAGCTCTGGGGCCAACGTCCTGACTTTC.

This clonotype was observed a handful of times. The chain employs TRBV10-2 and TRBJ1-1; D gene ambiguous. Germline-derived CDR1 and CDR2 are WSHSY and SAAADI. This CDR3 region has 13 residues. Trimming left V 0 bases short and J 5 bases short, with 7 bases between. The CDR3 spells CASSESMGTEAFF. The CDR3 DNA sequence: TGCGCCAGCAGTGAGTCGATGGGTACTGAAGCTTTCTTT.

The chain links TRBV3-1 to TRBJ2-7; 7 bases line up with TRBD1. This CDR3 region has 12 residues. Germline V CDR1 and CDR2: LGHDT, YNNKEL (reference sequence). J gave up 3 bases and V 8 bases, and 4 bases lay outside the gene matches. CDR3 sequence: CASEGQSYEQYF. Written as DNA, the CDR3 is TGTGCCAGCGAGGGACAGAGCTACGAGCAGTACTTC.